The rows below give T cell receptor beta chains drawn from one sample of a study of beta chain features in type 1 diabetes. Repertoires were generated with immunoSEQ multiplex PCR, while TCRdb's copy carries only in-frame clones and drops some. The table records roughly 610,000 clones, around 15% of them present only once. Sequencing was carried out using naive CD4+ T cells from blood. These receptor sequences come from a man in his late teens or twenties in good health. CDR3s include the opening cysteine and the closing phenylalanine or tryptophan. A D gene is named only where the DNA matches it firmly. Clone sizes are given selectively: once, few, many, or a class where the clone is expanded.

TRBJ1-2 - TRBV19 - TGTGCCAGTAGTCCCAGGGGCGATGGCTACACCTTC CASSPRGDGYTF
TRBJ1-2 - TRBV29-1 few TGCAGCGTTGAAAATCCAGGAAACTATGGCTACACCTTC CSVENPGNYGYTF
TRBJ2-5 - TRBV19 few TGTGCCAGTAGTCCGGTCCAGACCCGGCAAGAGACCCAGTACTTC CASSPVQTRQETQYF
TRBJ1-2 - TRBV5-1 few TGCGCCAGCAGCTTGGACCACGGGGGTCTCTATGGCTACACCTTC CASSLDHGGLYGYTF
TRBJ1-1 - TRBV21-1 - TGTGCCAGAGGGGGACGGCAGAACACTGAAGCTTTCTTT CARGGRQNTEAFF
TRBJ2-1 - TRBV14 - TGTGCCAGCAGCCAAGGAAGACAGACCTTTGGGGAGCAGTTCTTC CASSQGRQTFGEQFF
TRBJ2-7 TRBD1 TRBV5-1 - TGCGCCAGCAGTTTACAGGGGTTTCCCTACGAGCAGTACTTC CASSLQGFPYEQYF
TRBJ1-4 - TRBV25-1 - TGTGCCAGCAGGGAGAGATGGAGGGAAAAACTGTTTTTT CASRERWREKLFF
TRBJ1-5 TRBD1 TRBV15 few TGTGCCACCAGCCCAGGGGGGGGCGGTCAGCCCCAGCATTTT CATSPGGGGQPQHF
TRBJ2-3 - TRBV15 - TGTGCCACCAGCAAAGACCGGGACCCCCGCACAGATACGCAGTATTTT CATSKDRDPRTDTQYF
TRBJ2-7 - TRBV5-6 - TGTGCCAGCAACTTTCGAGGGCTAGCGCGCTCCTACGAGCAGTACTTC CASNFRGLARSYEQYF
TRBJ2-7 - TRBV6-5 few TGTGCCAGCAGTTCTGGAGGGCACGAGCAGTACTTC CASSSGGHEQYF
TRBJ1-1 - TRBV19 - TGTGCCAGTAGTATCCCCTCTGGGATGTTGGCTTTCTTT CASSIPSGMLAFF
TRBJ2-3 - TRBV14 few TGTGCCAGCAGCCAAGCCGACGGGAGACGCACAGATACGCAGTATTTT CASSQADGRRTDTQYF
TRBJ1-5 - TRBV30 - TGTGCCTGGAGTGTAAGGCAGGGAAGGGGTAGCAATCAGCCCCAGCATTTT CAWSVRQGRGSNQPQHF
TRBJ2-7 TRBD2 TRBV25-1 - TGTGCCAGCAGTGAATGGCGAGCGGGGGAGCAGTACTTC CASSEWRAGEQYF
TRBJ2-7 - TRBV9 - TGTGCCAGCAGCGTAGATGTGTTTGGGGACCAGTACTTC CASSVDVFGDQYF
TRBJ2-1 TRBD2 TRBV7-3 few TGTGCCAGCAGCCCGATAGCGGGGGGCCACAATGAGCAGTTCTTC CASSPIAGGHNEQFF
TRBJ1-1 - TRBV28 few TGTGCCAGCAGTCATAGGGCGCCTGAAGCTTTCTTT CASSHRAPEAFF
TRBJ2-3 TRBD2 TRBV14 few TGTGCCAGCAGCGGACCCGGCCTACTAGCGGGGGGGCTTGGCACAGATACGCAGTATTTT CASSGPGLLAGGLGTDTQYF
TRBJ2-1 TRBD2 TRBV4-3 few TGCGCCAGCAGCCGGGATAGAGGACTAGCGGGGAAGGATGAGCAGTTCTTC CASSRDRGLAGKDEQFF
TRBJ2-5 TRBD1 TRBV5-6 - TGTGCCAGCAGCTTGGTAGGGACAGAAAAAGAGACCCAGTACTTC CASSLVGTEKETQYF